Shown below are 14 T cell receptor beta chains from a single sample sequenced in a study of early stage breast cancer tumors. Assay: immunoSEQ multiplex PCR; the TCRdb copy retains only in-frame clones and omits some. The table has some 11,000 clones, over 60% seen once. The sample comprised breast tumor tissue. The receptor source for this set is a person aged 35-50 years with breast cancer.

This clone has only a few counts. The V call is TRBV4-1, the J call TRBJ2-7, with D possibly being TRBD2 (5 bases). The ends were cut back, 0 bases at V and 0 bases at J, with 12 bases in the middle. CDR1 is MGHRA, CDR2 YSYEKL, per germline. CDR3 length equals 16 residues. For the CDR3, the DNA is TGCGCCAGCAGCCAAGAGCCCCTAGCCAGCTCCTACGAGCAGTACTTC. Encoded protein: CASSQEPLASSYEQYF.

V gene TRBV10-3 combines with J gene TRBJ2-7; D gene ambiguous. Germline CDR1 and CDR2: ENHRY and SYGVKD. This CDR3 is built from 15 residues. The V gene lost 4 bases and the J gene lost 0 bases, with 13 bases spanning the gap. In DNA form, the CDR3 reads TGTGCCATCAGTGCCTCTCGGGCGGACTCCTACGAGCAGTACTTC. Protein: CAISASRADSYEQYF.

The V and J genes are TRBV5-1 and TRBJ1-2; D ambiguous. The CDR3 is 15 amino acids. The V end was cut by 0 bases, the J end by 4 bases, with 13 bases between. The germline V gene encodes CDR1 SGHRS and CDR2 YFSETQ. The DNA of the CDR3 is TGCGCCAGCAGCTTGGGAGGGCCTACCGTCTATGGCTACACCTTC. Protein product: CASSLGGPTVYGYTF.

The V and J genes are TRBV14 and TRBJ2-3; D ambiguous. This CDR3 contains 13 residues. Germline loops: CDR1 SGHDN, CDR2 FVKESK. V shed 0 bases and J shed 10 bases, with 11 bases lying between them. For the CDR3, the DNA is TGTGCCAGCAGCCAAGATCGGATGTGGGCGCAGTATTTT. Protein sequence: CASSQDRMWAQYF.

V usage is TRBV27 and J usage is TRBJ2-7; D possibly uses TRBD1 or TRBD2 (5 bases each). V was clipped by 5 bases and J by 3 bases, with 17 bases between them. This CDR3 is 15 amino acids long. Per the germline V gene, CDR1 is MNHEY and CDR2 is SMNVEV (reference sequence). Here the CDR3 reads CASSGGSGPLYEQYF. The CDR3 DNA reads TGTGCCAGCAGTGGGGGTTCGGGACCGCTCTACGAGCAGTACTTC.

V and J are TRBV19 and TRBJ2-3; no clear D. In germline, CDR1 is LNHDA, CDR2 SQIVND (reference sequence). Trimming removed 6 bases at V and 2 bases at J, with 9 bases between. This CDR3 spans 13 amino acids. The DNA for the CDR3 is TGTGCCAGTAGAACGGAACCCACAGATACGCAGTATTTT. It specifies CASRTEPTDTQYF.

The CDR3 is CASSERAGTSGYEQFF. CDR3 bases: TGTGCCAGCAGTGAAAGAGCCGGGACTAGCGGATATGAGCAGTTCTTC. The gene calls are TRBV6-1 and TRBJ2-1; 11 bases agree with TRBD2. The CDR3 contains 16 residues. Germline V gives CDR1 MNHNS, CDR2 SASEGT. Trimming at V came to 2 bases and at J to 8 bases, leaving 8 bases not matched to a gene.

V and J are TRBV18 and TRBJ2-7, with 11 bases that match TRBD2. V lost 3 bases and J lost 2; bases outside the gene matches: 9. The CDR3 runs 17 residues. The V gene's germline CDR1 is KGHSH and CDR2 LQKENI. In DNA, the CDR3 is TGTGCCAGCTCACCGTACCTGACTAGCGGGACCACCTACGAGCAGTACTTC. Translation: CASSPYLTSGTTYEQYF.

As regards this clone: The junction does not match germline at one end; this may be a read error. The chain recombines TRBV7-7 with TRBJ2-5, with 15 bases lining up with TRBD2. There are 16 residues in the CDR3. The germline CDR1 and CDR2 sequences are SSHAT and FNYEAQ (reference sequence). The CDR3 loop is CASSRGLAGGRETQYF. CDR3 coding DNA: TGTGCTAGCAGCAGGGGACTAGCGGGAGGTCGGGAGACCCAGTACTTC.

This clone has just a few counts. CDR3: CASSQEGQGITGELFF. DNA for the CDR3: TGCGCCAGCAGCCAAGAGGGGCAGGGAATCACCGGGGAGCTGTTTTTT. The chain couples TRBV4-1 to TRBJ2-2; possible D gene TRBD1, 5 bases. This CDR3 is 16 amino acids long. Per the germline V gene, CDR1 is MGHRA and CDR2 is YSYEKL. The ends were cut back, 0 bases at V and 4 bases at J, with 12 bases in the middle.

This clone was seen a few times. The rearrangement links TRBV30 to TRBJ2-2; D is unresolved. V was pared by 0 bases and J by 0 bases, with 5 bases between. This CDR3 is built from 14 residues. Germline assignment: CDR1 GTSNPN and CDR2 SVGIG (reference sequence). The CDR3 spells CAWSVQTNTGELFF. CDR3 DNA: TGTGCCTGGAGTGTACAGACGAACACCGGGGAGCTGTTTTTT.

As to this clone: One end of the junction varies from germline; a read error may be responsible. This chain joins TRBV7-9 and TRBJ2-7; 7 bases line up with TRBD2. The germline gives CDR1 SEHNR, CDR2 FQNEAQ (reference sequence). There are 12 residues in the CDR3. The CDR3 loop reads CASSLADYEQYF. The CDR3 DNA is TGTGCCAGCAGCCTAGCGGACTACGAGCAGTACTTC.

The CDR3 DNA sequence: TGTGCCATCAGTGAGTCGACAGGGCCGAACACTGAAGCTTTCTTT. Translation gives CAISESTGPNTEAFF. The V gene is TRBV10-3, the J gene TRBJ1-1; 7 positions match TRBD1. The V segment lost 0 bases and the J segment 1 base; nucleotides outside the gene matches: 2. This CDR3 has 15 residues. CDR1 ENHRY and CDR2 SYGVKD come from the germline V gene.

The V call is TRBV6-1, the J call TRBJ2-2, with 8 bases lining up with TRBD1. The J segment lost 2 bases and the V segment lost 5 bases, leaving 4 bases of the junction unmatched. This CDR3 has 15 amino acids. Per the germline V gene, CDR1 is MNHNS and CDR2 is SASEGT. The CDR3 DNA reads TGTGCCAGCAGTCGCGGACAGGGAAACACCGGGGAGCTGTTTTTT. Amino acid sequence: CASSRGQGNTGELFF.